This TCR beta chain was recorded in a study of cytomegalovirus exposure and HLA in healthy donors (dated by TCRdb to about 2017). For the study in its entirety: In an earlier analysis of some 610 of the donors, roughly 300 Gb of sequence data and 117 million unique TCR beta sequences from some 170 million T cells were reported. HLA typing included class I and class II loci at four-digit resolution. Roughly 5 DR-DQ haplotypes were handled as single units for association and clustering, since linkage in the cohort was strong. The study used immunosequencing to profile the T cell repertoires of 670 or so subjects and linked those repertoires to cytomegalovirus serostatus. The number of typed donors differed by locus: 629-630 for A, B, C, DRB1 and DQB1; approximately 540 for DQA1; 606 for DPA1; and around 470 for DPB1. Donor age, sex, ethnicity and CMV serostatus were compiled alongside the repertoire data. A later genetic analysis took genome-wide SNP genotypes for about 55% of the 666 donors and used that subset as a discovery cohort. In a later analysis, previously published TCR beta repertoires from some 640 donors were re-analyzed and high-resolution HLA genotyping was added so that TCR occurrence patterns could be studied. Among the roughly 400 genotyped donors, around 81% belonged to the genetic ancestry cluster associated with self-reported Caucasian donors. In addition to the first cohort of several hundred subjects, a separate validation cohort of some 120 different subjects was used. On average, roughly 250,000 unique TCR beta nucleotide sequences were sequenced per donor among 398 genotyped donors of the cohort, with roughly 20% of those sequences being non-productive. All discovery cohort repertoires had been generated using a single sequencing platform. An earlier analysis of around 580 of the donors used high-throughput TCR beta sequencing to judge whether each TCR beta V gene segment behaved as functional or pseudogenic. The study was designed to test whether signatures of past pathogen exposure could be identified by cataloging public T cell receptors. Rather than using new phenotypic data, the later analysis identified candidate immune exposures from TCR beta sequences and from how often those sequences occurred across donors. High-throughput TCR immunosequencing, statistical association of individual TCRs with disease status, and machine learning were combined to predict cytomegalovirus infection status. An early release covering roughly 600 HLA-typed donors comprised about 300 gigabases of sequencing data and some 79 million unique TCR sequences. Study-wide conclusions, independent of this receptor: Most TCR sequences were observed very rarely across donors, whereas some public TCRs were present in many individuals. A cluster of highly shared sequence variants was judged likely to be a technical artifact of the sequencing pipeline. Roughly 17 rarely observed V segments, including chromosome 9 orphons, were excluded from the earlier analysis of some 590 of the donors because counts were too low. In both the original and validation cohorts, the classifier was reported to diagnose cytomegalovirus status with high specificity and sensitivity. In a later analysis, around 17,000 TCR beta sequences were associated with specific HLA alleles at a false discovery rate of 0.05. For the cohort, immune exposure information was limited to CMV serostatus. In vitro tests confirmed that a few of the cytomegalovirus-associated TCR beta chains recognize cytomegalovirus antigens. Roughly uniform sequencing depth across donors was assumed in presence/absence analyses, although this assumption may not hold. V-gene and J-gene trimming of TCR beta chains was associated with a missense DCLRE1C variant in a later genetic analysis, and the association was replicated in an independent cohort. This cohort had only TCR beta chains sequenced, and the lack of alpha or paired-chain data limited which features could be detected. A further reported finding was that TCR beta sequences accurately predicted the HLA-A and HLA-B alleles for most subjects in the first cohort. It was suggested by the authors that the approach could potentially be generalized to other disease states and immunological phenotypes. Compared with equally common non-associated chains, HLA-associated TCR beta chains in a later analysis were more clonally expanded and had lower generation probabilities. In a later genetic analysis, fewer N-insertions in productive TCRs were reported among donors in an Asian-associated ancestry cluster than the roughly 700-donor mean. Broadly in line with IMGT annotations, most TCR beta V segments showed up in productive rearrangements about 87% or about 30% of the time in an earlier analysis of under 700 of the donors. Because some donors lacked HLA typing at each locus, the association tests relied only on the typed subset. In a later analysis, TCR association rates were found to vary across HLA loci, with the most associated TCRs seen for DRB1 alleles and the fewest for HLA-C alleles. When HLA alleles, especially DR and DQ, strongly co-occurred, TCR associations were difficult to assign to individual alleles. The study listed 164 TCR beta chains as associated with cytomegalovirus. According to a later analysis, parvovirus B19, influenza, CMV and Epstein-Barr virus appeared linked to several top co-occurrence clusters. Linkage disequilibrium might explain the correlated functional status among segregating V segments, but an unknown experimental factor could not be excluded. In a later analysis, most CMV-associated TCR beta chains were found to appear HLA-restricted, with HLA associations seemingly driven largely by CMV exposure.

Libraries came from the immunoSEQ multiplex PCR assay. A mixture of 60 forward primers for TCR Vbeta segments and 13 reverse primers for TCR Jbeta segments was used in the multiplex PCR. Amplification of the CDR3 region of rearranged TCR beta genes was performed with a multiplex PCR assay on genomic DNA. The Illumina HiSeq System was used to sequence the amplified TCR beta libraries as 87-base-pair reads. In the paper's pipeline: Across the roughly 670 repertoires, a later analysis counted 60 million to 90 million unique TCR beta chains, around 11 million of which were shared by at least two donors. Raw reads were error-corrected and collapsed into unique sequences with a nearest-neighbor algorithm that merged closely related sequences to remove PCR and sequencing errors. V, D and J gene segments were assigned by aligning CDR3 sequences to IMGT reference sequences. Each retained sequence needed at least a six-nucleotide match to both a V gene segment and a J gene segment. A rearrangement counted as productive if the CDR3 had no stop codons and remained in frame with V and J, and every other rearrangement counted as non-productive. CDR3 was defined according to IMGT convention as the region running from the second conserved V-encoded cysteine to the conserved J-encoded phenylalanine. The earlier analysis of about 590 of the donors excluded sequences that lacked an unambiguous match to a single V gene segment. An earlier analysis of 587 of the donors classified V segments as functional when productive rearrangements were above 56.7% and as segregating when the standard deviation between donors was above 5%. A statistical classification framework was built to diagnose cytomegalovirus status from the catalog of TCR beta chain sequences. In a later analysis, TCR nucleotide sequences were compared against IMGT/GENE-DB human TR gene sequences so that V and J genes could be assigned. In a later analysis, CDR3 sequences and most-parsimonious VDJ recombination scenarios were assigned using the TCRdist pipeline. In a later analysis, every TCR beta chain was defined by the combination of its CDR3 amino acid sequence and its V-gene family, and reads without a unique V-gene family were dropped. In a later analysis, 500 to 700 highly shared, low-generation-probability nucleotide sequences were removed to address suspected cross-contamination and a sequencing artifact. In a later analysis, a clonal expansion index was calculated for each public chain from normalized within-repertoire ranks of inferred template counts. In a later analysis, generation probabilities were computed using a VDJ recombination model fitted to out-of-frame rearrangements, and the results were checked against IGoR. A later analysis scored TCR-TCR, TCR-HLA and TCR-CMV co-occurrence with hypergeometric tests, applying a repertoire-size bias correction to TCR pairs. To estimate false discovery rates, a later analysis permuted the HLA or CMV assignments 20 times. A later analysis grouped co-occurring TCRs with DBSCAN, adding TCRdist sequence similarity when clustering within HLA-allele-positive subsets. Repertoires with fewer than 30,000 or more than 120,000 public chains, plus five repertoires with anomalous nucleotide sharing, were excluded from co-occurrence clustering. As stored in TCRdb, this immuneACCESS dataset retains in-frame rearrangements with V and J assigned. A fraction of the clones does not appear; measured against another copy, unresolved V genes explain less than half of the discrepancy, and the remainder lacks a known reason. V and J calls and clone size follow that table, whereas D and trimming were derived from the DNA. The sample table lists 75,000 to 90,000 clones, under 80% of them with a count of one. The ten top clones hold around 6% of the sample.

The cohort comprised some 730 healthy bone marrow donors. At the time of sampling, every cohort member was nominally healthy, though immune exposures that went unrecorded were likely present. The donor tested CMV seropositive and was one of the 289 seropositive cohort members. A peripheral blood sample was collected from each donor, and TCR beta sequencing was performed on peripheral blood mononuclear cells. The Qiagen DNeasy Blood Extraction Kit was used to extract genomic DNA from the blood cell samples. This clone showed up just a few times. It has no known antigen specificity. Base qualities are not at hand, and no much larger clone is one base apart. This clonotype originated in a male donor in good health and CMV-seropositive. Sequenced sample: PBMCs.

The nucleotide sequence is given as TGTGCCAGCAGCCCGATCAGGGGGCCTAACACTGAAGCTTTCTTT. Translation gives CASSPIRGPNTEAFF. The V and J genes are TRBV7-7 and TRBJ1-1; 8 central nucleotides agree with TRBD1. Including the terminal cysteine and phenylalanine, the CDR3 comprises 15 residues. The read is trimmed to its CDR3 DNA, 45 bases read in frame from base 1. The germline V gene (reference sequence) supplies CDR1 SSHAT and CDR2 FNYEAQ. V lost 5 bases and J lost 2 bases, and the count of bases not matched to a germline gene is 7. The CDR3, completed at both ends by the reference TRBV7-7 and TRBJ1-1 genes, gives the full variable domain GAGVSQSPRYKVTKRGQDVTLRCDPISSHATLYWYQQALGQGPEFLTYFNYEAQPDKSGLPSDRFSAERPEGSISTLTIQRTEQRDSAMYRCASSPIRGPNTEAFFGQGTRLTVV.